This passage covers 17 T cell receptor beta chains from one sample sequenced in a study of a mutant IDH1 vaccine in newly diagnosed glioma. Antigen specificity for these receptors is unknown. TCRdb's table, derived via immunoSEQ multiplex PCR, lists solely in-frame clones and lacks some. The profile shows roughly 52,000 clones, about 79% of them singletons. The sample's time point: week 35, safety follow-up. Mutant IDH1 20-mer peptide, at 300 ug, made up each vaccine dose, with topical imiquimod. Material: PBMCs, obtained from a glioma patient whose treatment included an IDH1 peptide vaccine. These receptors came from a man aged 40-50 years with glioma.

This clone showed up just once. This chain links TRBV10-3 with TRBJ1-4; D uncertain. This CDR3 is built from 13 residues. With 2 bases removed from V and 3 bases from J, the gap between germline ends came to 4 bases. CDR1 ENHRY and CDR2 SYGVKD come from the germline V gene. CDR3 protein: CAISEGANEKLFF. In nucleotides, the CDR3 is TGTGCCATCAGTGAGGGGGCTAATGAAAAACTGTTTTTT.

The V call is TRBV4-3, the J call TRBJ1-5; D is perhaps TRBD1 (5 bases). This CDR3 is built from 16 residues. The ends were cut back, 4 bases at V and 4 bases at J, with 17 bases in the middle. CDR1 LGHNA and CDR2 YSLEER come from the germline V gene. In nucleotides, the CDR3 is TGCGCCAGCAGCCGCATAGACAGCCGGGGAAATCAGCCCCAGCATTTT. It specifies CASSRIDSRGNQPQHF.

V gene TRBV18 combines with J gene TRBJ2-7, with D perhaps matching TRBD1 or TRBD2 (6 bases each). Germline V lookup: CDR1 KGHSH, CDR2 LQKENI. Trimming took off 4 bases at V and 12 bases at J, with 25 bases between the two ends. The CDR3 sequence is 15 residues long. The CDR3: CASSLGTLGTGVMYV. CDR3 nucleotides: TGTGCCAGCTCACTAGGGACACTTGGGACTGGTGTCATGTACGTC.

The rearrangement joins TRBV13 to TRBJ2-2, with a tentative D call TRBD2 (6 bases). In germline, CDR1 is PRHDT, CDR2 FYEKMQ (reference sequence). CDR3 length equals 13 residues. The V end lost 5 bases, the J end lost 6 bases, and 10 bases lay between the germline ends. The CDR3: CASSQTSSGELFF. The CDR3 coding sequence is TGTGCCAGCAGCCAAACTAGCTCCGGGGAGCTGTTTTTT.

The CDR3 coding sequence is TGTGCCAGCCGCTGGAAGGGGGAGGGGAACACTGAAGCTTTCTTT. Translation gives CASRWKGEGNTEAFF. The rearrangement joins TRBV19 to TRBJ1-1; maybe TRBD1 (6 bases). V lost 9 bases and J 1 base, leaving 18 bases between the germline ends. The germline V gene has CDR1 LNHDA and CDR2 SQIVND (reference sequence). The CDR3 runs to 15 residues. The variable domain in full, with the rest retrieved from reference TRBV19 and TRBJ1-1, is DGGITQSPKYLFRKEGQNVTLSCEQNLNHDAMYWYRQDPGQGLRLIYYSQIVNDFQKGDIAEGYSVSREKKESFPLTVTSAQKNPTAFYLCASRWKGEGNTEAFFGQGTRLTVV.

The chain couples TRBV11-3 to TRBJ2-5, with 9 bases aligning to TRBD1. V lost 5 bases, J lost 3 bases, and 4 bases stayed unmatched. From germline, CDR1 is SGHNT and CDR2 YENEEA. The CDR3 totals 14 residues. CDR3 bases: TGTGCCAGCAGCCCCCGGACAGGGGAAGAGACCCAGTACTTC. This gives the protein CASSPRTGEETQYF. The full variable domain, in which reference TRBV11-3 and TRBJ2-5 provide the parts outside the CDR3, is EAGVVQSPRYKIIEKKQPVAFWCNPISGHNTLYWYLQNLGQGPELLIRYENEEAVDDSQLPKDRFSAERLKGVDSTLKIQPAELGDSAVYLCASSPRTGEETQYFGPGTRLLVL.

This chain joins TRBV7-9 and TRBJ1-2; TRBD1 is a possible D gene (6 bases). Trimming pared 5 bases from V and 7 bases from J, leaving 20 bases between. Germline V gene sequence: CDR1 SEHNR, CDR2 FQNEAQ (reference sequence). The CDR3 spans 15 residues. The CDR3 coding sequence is TGTGCCAGCAGCCCTCAGGGCAGGGGTGTATCTGGCTACACCTTC. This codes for CASSPQGRGVSGYTF.

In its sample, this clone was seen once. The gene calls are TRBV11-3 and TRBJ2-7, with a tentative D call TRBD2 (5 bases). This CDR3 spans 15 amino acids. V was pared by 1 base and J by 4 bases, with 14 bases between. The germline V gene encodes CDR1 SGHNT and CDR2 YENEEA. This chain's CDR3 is CASSLGGPGTYEQYV. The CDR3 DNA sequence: TGTGCCAGCAGCTTAGGCGGGCCAGGAACTTACGAGCAGTACGTC.

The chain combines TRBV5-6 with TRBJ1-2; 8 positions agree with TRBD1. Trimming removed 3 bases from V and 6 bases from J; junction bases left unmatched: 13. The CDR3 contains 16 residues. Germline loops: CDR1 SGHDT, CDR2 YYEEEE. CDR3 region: CASSYPTNAGGDGYTF. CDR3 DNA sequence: TGTGCCAGCAGCTACCCCACAAATGCAGGGGGCGATGGCTACACCTTC.

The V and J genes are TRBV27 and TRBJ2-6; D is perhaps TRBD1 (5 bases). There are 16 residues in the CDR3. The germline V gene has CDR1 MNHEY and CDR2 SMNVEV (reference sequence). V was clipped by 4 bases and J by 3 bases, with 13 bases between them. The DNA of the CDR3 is TGTGCCAGCAGTTCCCAGGGAATGGGTGGGGCCAACGTCCTGACTTTC. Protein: CASSSQGMGGANVLTF.

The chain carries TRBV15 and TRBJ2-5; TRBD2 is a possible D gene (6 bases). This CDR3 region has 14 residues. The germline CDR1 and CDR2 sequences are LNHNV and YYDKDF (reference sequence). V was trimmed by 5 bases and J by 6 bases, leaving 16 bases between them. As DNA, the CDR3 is TGTGCCACCAGCTGGAGGGGTAGGGGCCAGACCCAGTACTTC. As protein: CATSWRGRGQTQYF.

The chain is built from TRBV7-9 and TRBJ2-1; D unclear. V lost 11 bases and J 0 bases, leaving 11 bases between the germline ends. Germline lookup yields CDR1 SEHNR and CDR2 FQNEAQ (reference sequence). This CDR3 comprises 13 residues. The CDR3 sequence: CASLGLSYNEQFF. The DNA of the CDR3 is TGTGCCTCCCTGGGCCTCTCCTACAATGAGCAGTTCTTC.

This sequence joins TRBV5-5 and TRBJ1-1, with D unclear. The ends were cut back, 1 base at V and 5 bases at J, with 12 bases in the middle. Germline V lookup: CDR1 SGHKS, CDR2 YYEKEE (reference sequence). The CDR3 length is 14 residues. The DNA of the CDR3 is TGTGCCAGCAGCTTGAGGACCACTCGGACTGAAGCTTTCTTT. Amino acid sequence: CASSLRTTRTEAFF.

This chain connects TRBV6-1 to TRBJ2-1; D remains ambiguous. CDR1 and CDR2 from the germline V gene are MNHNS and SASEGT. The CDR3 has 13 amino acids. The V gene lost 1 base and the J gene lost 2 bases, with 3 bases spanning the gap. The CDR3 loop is CASSEGTYNEQFF. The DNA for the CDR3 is TGTGCCAGCAGTGAAGGGACCTACAATGAGCAGTTCTTC.

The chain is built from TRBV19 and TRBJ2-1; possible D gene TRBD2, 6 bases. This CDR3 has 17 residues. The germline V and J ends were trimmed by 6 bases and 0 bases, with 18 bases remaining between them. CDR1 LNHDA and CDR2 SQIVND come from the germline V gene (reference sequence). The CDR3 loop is CASRETLAPSSYNEQFF. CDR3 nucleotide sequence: TGTGCCAGTAGGGAAACTCTAGCGCCTAGCTCCTACAATGAGCAGTTCTTC.

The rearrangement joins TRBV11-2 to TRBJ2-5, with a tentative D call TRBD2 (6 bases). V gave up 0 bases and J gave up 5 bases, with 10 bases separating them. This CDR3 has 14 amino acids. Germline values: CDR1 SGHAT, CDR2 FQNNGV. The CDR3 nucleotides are TGTGCCAGCAGCTTAGAGCCCCTAGCGGAGACCCAGTACTTC. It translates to CASSLEPLAETQYF.

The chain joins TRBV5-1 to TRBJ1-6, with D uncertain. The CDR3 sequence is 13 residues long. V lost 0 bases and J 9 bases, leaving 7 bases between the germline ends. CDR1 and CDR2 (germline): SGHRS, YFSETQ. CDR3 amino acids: CASSLELSSPLHF. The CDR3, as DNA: TGCGCCAGCAGCTTGGAGCTTTCTTCACCCCTCCACTTT.